The present entry profiles one TCR beta chain with its context. What it binds is not known. Libraries were prepared by immunoSEQ multiplex PCR; TCRdb keeps only in-frame clonotypes and omits some of them. The table includes roughly 100,000 clones, 92% detected once. These data originate in a study of graft-versus-host responses after intestinal transplantation. Across the whole study: All of the recipients had induction that used anti-thymocyte globulin, then tacrolimus and steroids for around three years. General study findings and limits: High graft-versus-host to host-versus-graft clonal ratios were found in allografts of patients who had graft-donor T cell macrochimerism.

This CDR3 has 15 residues. V was cut by 1 base and J by 4 bases, with 16 bases left in between. Germline loops: CDR1 GTSNPN, CDR2 SVGIG (reference sequence). Sample: unstimulated CD8+ T cells sorted from spleen or lymph node cells, taken before transplant. The chain uses TRBV30 and TRBJ1-1; D is uncertain. The TCR comes from a human donor who was the organ donor for an intestinal transplant. The CDR3 nucleotides are TGTGCCTGGAGTGCCACCTTCGTTTCGGTCACTGAAGCTTTCTTT. Translation: CAWSATFVSVTEAFF.